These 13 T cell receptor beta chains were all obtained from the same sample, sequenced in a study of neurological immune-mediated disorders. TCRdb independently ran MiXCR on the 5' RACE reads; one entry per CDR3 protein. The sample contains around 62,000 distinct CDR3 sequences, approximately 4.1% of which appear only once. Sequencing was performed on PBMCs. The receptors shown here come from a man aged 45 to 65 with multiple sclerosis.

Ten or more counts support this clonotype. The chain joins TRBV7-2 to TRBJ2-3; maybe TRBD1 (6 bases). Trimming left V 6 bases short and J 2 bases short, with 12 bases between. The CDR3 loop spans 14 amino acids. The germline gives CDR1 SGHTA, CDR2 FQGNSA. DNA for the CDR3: TGTGCCAGCAGAGGAACAGGGTACACAGATACGCAGTATTTT. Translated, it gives CASRGTGYTDTQYF. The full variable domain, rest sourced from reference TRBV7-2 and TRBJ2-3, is GAGVSQSPSNKVTEKGKDVELRCDPISGHTALYWYRQSLGQGLEFLIYFQGNSAPDKSGLPSDRFSAERTGGSVSTLTIQRTQQEDSAVYLCASRGTGYTDTQYFGPGTRLTVL.

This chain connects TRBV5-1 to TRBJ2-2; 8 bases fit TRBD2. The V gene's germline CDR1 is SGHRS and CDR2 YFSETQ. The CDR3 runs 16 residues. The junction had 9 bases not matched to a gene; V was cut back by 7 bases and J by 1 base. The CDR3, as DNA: TGCGCCAGCGGCTACGGCAGCGGGGGGAACACCGGGGAGCTGTTTTTT. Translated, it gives CASGYGSGGNTGELFF.

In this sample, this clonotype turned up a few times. DNA of the CDR3: TGTGCCAGCAGCCACCCCACAGGGAATCTAGCCAAAAACATTCAGTACTTC. It is translated as CASSHPTGNLAKNIQYF. The chain is built from TRBV7-8 and TRBJ2-4, with D tentatively TRBD1 (6 bases). The CDR3 covers 17 residues. V dropped 5 bases and J dropped 0 bases, with 17 bases sitting between them. Germline loops: CDR1 SGHVS, CDR2 FQNEAQ.

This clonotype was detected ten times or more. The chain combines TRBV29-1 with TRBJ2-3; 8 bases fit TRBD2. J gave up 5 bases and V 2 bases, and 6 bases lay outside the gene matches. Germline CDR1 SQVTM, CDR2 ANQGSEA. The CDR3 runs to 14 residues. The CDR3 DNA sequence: TGCAGCGTTGAACCGGGACTAGTAAAAGATACGCAGTATTTT. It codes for CSVEPGLVKDTQYF.

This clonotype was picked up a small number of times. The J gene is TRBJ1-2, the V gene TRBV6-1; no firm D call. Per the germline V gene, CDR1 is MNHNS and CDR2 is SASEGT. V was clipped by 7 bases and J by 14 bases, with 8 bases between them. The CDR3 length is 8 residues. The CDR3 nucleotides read TGTGCCAGCACGTGGTGGACCTTC. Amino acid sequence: CASTWWTF.

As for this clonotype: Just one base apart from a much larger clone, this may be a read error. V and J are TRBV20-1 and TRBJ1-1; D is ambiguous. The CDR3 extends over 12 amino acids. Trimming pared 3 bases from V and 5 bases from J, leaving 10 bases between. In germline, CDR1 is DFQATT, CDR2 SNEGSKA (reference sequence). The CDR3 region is CSASTGSTEAFF. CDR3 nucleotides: TGCAGTGCTAGCACCGGGAGTACTGAAGCTTTCTTT.

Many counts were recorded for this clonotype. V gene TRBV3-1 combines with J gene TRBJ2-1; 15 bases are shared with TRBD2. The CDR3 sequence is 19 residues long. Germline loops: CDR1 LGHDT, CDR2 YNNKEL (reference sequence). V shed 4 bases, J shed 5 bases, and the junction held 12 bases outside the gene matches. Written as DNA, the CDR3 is TGTGCCAGCAGCCGGGGACTAGCGGGGGGCCTGACTGGGGACAATGAGCAGTTCTTC. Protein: CASSRGLAGGLTGDNEQFF.

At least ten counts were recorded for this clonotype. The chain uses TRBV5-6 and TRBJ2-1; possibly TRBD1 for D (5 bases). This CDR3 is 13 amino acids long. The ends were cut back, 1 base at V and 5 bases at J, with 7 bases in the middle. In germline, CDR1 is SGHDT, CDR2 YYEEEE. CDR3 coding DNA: TGTGCCAGCAGCTTGAGGGGCAACAATGAGCAGTTCTTC. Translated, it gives CASSLRGNNEQFF.

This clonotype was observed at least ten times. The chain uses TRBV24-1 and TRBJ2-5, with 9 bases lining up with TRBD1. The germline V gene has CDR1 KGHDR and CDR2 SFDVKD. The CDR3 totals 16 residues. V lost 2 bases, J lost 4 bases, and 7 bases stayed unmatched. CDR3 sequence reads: CATSDWVTGGAETQYF. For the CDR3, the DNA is TGTGCCACCAGTGATTGGGTTACAGGGGGCGCAGAGACCCAGTACTTC.

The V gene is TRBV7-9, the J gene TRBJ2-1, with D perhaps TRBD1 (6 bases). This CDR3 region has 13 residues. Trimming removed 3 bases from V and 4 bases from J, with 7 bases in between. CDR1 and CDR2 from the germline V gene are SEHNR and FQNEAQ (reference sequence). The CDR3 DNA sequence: TGTGCCAGCAGCTTTAGGGGGTACAATGAGCAGTTCTTC. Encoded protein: CASSFRGYNEQFF.

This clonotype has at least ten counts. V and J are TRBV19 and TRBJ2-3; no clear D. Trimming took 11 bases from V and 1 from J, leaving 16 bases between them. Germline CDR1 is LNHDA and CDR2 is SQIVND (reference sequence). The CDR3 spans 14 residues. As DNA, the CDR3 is TGTGCCTCTGCCCCGCGGCGACGCACAGATACGCAGTATTTT. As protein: CASAPRRRTDTQYF.

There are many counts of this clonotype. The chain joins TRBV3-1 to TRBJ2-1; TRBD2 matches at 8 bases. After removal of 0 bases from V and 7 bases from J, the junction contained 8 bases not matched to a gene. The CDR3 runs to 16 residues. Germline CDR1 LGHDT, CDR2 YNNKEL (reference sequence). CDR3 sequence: CASSQDFGGAHNEQFF. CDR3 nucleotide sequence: TGTGCCAGCAGCCAAGATTTCGGGGGGGCCCATAATGAGCAGTTCTTC.

The CDR3 region is CASSSRGGIQYF. The CDR3 DNA is TGTGCCAGCAGTAGCAGGGGAGGCATTCAGTACTTC. V usage is TRBV6-5 and J usage is TRBJ2-4, with D tentatively TRBD1 or TRBD2 (6 bases each). V lost 5 bases and J 9 bases, leaving 11 bases between the germline ends. The CDR3 is made up of 12 amino acids. The germline V gene has CDR1 MNHEY and CDR2 SVGAGI.